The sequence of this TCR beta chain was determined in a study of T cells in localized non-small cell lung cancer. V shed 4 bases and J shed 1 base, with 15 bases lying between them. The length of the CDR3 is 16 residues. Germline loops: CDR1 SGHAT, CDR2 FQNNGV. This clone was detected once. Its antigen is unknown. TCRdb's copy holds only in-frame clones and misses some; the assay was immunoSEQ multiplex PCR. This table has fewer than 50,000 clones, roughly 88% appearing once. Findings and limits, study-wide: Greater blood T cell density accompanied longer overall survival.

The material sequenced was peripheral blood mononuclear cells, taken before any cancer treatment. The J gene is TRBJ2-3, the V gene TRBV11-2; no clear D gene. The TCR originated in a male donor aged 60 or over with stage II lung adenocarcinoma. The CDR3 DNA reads TGTGCCAGCAGCTGGGATTCGAGGAGTGGCACAGATACGCAGTATTTT. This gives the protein CASSWDSRSGTDTQYF. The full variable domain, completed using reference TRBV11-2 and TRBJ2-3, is EAGVAQSPRYKIIEKRQSVAFWCNPISGHATLYWYQQILGQGPKLLIQFQNNGVVDDSQLPKDRFSAERLKGVDSTLKIQPAKLEDSAVYLCASSWDSRSGTDTQYFGPGTRLTVL.